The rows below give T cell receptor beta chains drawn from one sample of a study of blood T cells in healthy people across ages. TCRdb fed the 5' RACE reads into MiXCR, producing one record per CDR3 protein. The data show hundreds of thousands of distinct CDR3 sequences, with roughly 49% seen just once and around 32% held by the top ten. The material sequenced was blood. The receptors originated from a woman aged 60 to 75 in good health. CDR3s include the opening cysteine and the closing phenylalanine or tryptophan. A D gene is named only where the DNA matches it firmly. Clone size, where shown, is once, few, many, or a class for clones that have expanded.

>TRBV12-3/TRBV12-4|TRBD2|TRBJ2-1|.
CASSLAGADNEQFF
TGTGCCAGCAGCTTAGCGGGGGCTGACAATGAGCAGTTCTTC
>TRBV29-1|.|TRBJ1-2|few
CSVESGAGRGFNYGYTF
TGCAGCGTTGAATCGGGGGCAGGGAGGGGGTTTAACTATGGCTACACCTTC
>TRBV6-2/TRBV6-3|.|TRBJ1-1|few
CASSNTLGVTEAFF
TGTGCCAGCAGCAATACGCTCGGGGTCACTGAAGCTTTCTTT
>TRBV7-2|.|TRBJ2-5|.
CASSLDWMTETQYF
TGTGCCAGCAGCTTGGACTGGATGACAGAGACCCAGTACTTC
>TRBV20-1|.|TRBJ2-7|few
CSAGDFRDYEQYF
TGCAGTGCCGGGGATTTCCGCGACTACGAGCAGTACTTC
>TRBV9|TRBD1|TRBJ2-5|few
CASSVEGQGGETQYF
TGTGCCAGCAGCGTAGAGGGACAGGGAGGGGAGACCCAGTACTTC
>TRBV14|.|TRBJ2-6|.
CASSHRLFSGANVLTF
TGTGCCAGCAGCCATAGACTCTTCTCTGGGGCCAACGTCCTGACTTTC
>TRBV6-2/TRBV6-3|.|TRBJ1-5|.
CASSYWDSNQPQHF
TGTGCCAGCAGTTACTGGGATAGCAATCAGCCCCAGCATTTT
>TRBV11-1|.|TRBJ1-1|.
CASSLGSFGADTEAFF
TGTGCCAGCAGCTTAGGATCATTCGGGGCAGACACTGAAGCTTTCTTT
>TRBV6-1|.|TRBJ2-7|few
CASSPTVPGLSPHYEQYF
TGTGCCAGCAGTCCGACCGTCCCGGGACTTTCTCCCCACTACGAGCAGTACTTC
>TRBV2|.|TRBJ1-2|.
CASTVRHPPSIYGYTF
TGTGCCAGCACCGTTAGACATCCTCCATCGATCTATGGCTACACCTTC
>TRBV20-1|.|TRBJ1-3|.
CSARDSLGRDTIYF
TGCAGTGCTAGAGATAGTTTGGGCCGGGACACCATATATTTT
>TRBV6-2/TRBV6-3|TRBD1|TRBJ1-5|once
CASSRTGGRQPRHF
TGTGCCAGCAGTAGGACAGGGGGCCGTCAGCCCCGGCATTTT
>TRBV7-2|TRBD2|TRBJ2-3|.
CASSLETSGRNTQYF
TGTGCCAGCAGCTTAGAAACTAGCGGGAGGAATACGCAGTATTTT
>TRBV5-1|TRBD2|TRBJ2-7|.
CASSSLAGGPSYEQYF
TGCGCCAGCAGCTCCTTAGCGGGAGGGCCCTCCTACGAGCAGTACTTC
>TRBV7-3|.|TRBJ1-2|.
CASSPDSVFGGYTF
TGTGCCAGCAGCCCGGACAGTGTCTTCGGTGGCTACACCTTC
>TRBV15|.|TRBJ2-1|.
CATSRGASEHEAFF
TGTGCCACCAGCAGAGGGGCTAGCGAGCATGAGGCGTTCTTC
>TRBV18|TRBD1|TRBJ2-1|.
CASSYDREINNEQFF
TGTGCCAGCTCATACGACAGGGAAATTAACAATGAGCAGTTCTTC
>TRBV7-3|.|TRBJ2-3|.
CASSPTGTPVRPADTQYF
TGTGCCAGCAGCCCGACCGGGACCCCCGTTAGGCCCGCAGATACGCAGTATTTT
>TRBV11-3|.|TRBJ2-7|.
CASSLLGEDEQYF
TGTGCCAGCAGCTTATTAGGGGAGGACGAGCAGTACTTC
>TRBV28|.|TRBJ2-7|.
CASSADSRYF
TGTGCCAGCAGTGCGGACAGTCGGTACTTC
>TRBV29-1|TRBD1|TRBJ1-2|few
CSVDGTGGGGYTF
TGCAGCGTTGATGGTACAGGGGGAGGGGGCTACACCTTC
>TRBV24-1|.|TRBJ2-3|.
CATSAGVAESTDTQYF
TGTGCCACCAGTGCTGGGGTAGCGGAAAGCACAGATACGCAGTATTTT
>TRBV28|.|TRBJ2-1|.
CASTIDTYNEQFF
TGTGCCAGCACCATAGACACCTACAATGAGCAGTTCTTC
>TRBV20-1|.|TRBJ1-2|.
CSARQLNYGYTF
TGCAGTGCTAGACAGTTAAACTATGGCTACACCTTC
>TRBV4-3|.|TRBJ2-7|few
CASSQDLRNLEQYF
TGCGCCAGCAGCCAAGATCTCCGGAATCTCGAGCAGTACTTC
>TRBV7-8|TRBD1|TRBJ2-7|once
CASSLTGISYNEQYF
TGTGCCAGCAGCTTGACAGGGATCTCCTACAATGAGCAGTACTTC
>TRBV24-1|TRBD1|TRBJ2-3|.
CATSDPGTGADTQYF
TGTGCCACCAGTGACCCCGGGACAGGGGCAGATACGCAGTATTTT
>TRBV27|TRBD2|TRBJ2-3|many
CASSLRAGRADTQYF
TGTGCCAGCAGTTTACGGGCCGGGAGGGCAGATACGCAGTATTTT
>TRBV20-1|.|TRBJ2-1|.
CSALTSLSYNGQFF
TGCAGTGCTCTAACTAGTCTATCCTACAATGGGCAGTTCTTC
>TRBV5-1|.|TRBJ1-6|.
CASSGDSNNSPLHF
TGCGCCAGCAGCGGGGACTCCAATAATTCACCCCTCCACTTT
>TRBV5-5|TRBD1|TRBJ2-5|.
CASSLGQGYAETQYF
TGTGCCAGCAGCTTGGGACAGGGGTATGCAGAGACCCAGTACTTC
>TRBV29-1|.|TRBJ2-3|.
CSAHSDTDTQYF
TGCAGCGCACACTCCGACACAGATACGCAGTATTTT
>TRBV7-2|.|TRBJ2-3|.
CASSLGGFTDTQYF
TGTGCCAGCAGCTTGGGAGGCTTCACAGATACGCAGTATTTT
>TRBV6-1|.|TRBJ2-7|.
CASRDGAGEQYF
TGTGCCAGCAGGGATGGTGCCGGTGAGCAGTACTTC
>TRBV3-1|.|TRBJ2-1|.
CASARGEELFF
TGTGCCAGCGCACGAGGGGAGGAGTTGTTCTTC
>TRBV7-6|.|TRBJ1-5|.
CASSVQEGGNQPQHF
TGTGCCAGCAGCGTCCAGGAGGGAGGCAATCAGCCCCAGCATTTT
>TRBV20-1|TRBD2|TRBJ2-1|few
CSARTPSGSTGGYNEQFF
TGCAGTGCTAGAACCCCTAGCGGGAGTACAGGGGGATACAATGAGCAGTTCTTC
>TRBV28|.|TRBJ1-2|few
CASSMTANYGYTF
TGTGCCAGCAGTATGACAGCTAACTATGGCTACACCTTC
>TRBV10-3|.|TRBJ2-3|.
CAIRGDSTDTQYF
TGTGCCATCAGGGGAGATAGCACAGATACGCAGTATTTT
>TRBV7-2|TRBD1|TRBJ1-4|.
CASSLGTGGYASEKLFF
TGTGCCAGCAGCTTAGGGACAGGGGGGTACGCAAGTGAAAAACTGTTTTTT
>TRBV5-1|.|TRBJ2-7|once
CASSSRQAIEQYF
TGCGCCAGCAGCTCCAGACAAGCTATCGAGCAGTACTTC
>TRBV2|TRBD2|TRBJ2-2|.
CARSGSNTGELFF
TGTGCCAGAAGCGGGAGTAACACCGGGGAGCTGTTTTTT
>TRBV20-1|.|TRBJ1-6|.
CSARDSRPSSYNSPLHF
TGCAGTGCTAGAGATTCCAGGCCAAGCTCCTATAATTCACCCCTCCACTTT
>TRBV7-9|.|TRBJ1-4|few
CASSLGGNEKLFF
TGTGCCAGCAGCTTAGGCGGGAATGAAAAACTGTTTTTT
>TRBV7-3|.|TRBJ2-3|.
CASSSDVSADTQYF
TGTGCCAGCAGCTCGGATGTTTCCGCAGATACGCAGTATTTT
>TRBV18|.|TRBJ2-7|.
CASSPAGARGREQYF
TGTGCCAGCTCACCAGCGGGGGCTAGGGGACGCGAGCAGTACTTC
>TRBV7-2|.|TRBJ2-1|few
CASERDSYNEQFF
TGTGCCTCTGAACGGGACTCCTACAATGAGCAGTTCTTC
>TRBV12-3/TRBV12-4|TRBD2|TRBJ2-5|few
CASSRVPSGRDKTQYF
TGTGCCAGCAGCCGCGTTCCAAGCGGGAGGGACAAGACCCAGTACTTC
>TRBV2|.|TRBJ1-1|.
CASSVGVLEAFF
TGTGCCAGCAGTGTAGGGGTCCTTGAAGCTTTCTTT
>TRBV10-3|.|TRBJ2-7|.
CAIRFAQDSYEQYF
TGTGCCATCAGATTCGCACAGGATTCCTACGAGCAGTACTTC